This T cell receptor beta chain was identified during a study of blood T cell repertoires in COVID-19 (dated by TCRdb to 2020 to 2022). A note on the overall study: Collaborator samples came from the United States, Italy and Spain and covered acute and convalescent phases of COVID-19. The prospective study material was composed of cDNA or gDNA derived from T cells, B-cell-depleted T cells, or PBMCs. Subjects who had been exposed to COVID-19, were actively infected with it, or had recovered from it provided the deeply sampled blood TCRbeta repertoires that made up the dataset. A freely available public database, intended as a resource for researchers studying the immune response to SARS-CoV-2, is where the repertoires were released. Samples came from the ongoing ImmuneRACE study (first 160 participants) plus 1,254 subjects from 6 global collaborators. Sample metadata almost always included a de-identified subject ID, COVID-19 status, age in years and sex. Where available, HLA class I and class II types were taken from metadata supplied by the sample provider and were not determined by assay-based typing.

Participants in the prospective study were enrolled through a virtual design, were aged about 18 to 90 years, and lived in 20 to 30 United States geographic areas. To assign participants to cohorts, the prospective study relied on clinical history that participants themselves reported in a screening survey and a study questionnaire. In the prospective study, whole blood, serum and a nasopharyngeal or oropharyngeal swab were collected from each participant by mobile phlebotomists. Over an approximately 2-month period, participants in the prospective study had the option of providing additional blood draws and questionnaires. Prospective study blood samples were shipped either frozen or at room temperature before DNA extraction. CDR1 and CDR2 are read off the germline V gene as SGHTA and FQGTGA. There are 13 amino acids in the CDR3, from cysteine to phenylalanine inclusive. The kept DNA is CDR3 alone, 39 bases in frame from the first base. The V end loses 0 bases and the J end loses 4 bases, and a stretch of 4 bases separates them.

Results the study describes overall, beyond this receptor: The quantity of clinical and demographic metadata differed by source and by participant and was supplied without curation.

The immunoSEQ Assay, a bias-controlled multiplex PCR, was used to amplify TCRbeta CDR3 regions from genomic DNA. The source study handled its data this way. The number of nucleated cells in each sample was estimated from the amplification of reference gene primers within the assay. To quantify the absolute abundance of each unique TCRbeta CDR3 rearrangement, sequence reads were collapsed and filtered. For each sample, productive Simpson clonality was calculated by taking the square root of Simpson's diversity index across productive rearrangements. In its TCRdb copy, this immuneACCESS table keeps in-frame sequences only and misses some clones. Where compared with another copy, unresolved V genes explain less than half of these, and the others have no known cause. V and J calls and clone size are copied from that table; D and trimming were computed from the DNA. This sample comprises some 250,000 clones, around 90% of them detected only once. 0.95% to 1.5% of the sample is in the top ten clones.

This clone appeared once. It has no known antigen specificity. Base qualities were left out, and no much larger clone turns up one base away. The clonotype was recovered from a human donor in a cohort exposed to, infected with or recovered from COVID-19 (not recorded which). The donor label of this sample is uncertain. This receptor chain uses TRBV7-3 and TRBJ1-3; the D gene remains uncertain. Sequenced: PBMCs or T cells enriched from blood (not recorded which). CDR3 region: CASSLTEGNTIYF. The bases read TGTGCCAGCAGCTTAACGGAGGGAAACACCATATATTTT. Beyond the CDR3, the reference TRBV7-3 and TRBJ1-3 genes provide the residues; the full variable domain reads: GAGVSQTPSNKVTEKGKYVELRCDPISGHTALYWYRQSLGQGPEFLIYFQGTGAADDSGLPNDRFFAVRPEGSVSTLKIQRTERGDSAVYLCASSLTEGNTIYFGEGSWLTVV.